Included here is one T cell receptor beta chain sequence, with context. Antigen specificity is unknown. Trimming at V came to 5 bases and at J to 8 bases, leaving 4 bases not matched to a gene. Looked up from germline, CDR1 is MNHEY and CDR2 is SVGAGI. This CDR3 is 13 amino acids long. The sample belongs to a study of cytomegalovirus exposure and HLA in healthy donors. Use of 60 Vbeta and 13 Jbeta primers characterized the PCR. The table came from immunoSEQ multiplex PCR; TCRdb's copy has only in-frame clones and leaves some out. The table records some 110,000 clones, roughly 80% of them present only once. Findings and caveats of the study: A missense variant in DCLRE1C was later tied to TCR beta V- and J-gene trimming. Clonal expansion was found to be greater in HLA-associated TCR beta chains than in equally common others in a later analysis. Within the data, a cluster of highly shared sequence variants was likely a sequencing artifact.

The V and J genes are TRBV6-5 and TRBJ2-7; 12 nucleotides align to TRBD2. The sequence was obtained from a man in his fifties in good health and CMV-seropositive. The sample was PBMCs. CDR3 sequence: CASSATSGRKQYF. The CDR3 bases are TGTGCCAGCAGTGCGACTAGCGGGAGAAAGCAGTACTTC.